This T cell receptor beta chain was sequenced in a study of blood T cell repertoires in COVID-19. The overall study: Researchers got acute and convalescent COVID-19 samples from the United States, Italy and Spain.

Sequencing was performed with immunoSEQ multiplex PCR; in TCRdb, only in-frame clones are kept and a portion is missing. In the table there are roughly 260,000 clones, about nine tenths of which are singletons. CDR1 and CDR2 (germline): MNHEY, SVGEGT. Deletions cut 2 bases from V and 4 bases from J, with 9 bases between. The length of the CDR3 is 14 residues. This clone turned up a few times. The chain uses TRBV6-2 or TRBV6-3 and TRBJ2-1; D ambiguous. The source of this sequence is a human donor in a cohort exposed to, infected with or recovered from COVID-19 (not recorded which). The donor label of this sample is uncertain. The sequenced sample consisted of PBMCs or T cells enriched from blood (not recorded which). The CDR3 spells CASSYTQDYNEQFF. The DNA of the CDR3 is TGTGCCAGCAGTTACACCCAGGATTACAATGAGCAGTTCTTC.